This T cell receptor (beta chain) was observed in a study of early stage breast cancer tumors. Study-wide results and caveats: Compared with adjacent normal breast tissue, tumors showed roughly 2.5-fold greater T cell density and higher clonality. In about 85% of the 16 patients, blood comparison separated tumor from normal breast.

Germline V lookup: CDR1 SGHRS, CDR2 YFSETQ. There are 17 residues in the CDR3. V was clipped by 0 bases and J by 3 bases, with 18 bases between them. About this clone: Its antigen is undetermined.

Sequencing used immunoSEQ multiplex PCR; TCRdb keeps in-frame clones, though not all of them. The repertoire holds 69,000 or so clones, with approximately 84% as singletons. The sequence came from a person aged 40 to 49 with breast cancer. The sequencing sample was made of blood. The chain links TRBV5-1 to TRBJ1-1, with D tentatively TRBD1 (5 bases). The CDR3 bases are TGCGCCAGCAGCTTGGGTTTTTCCCAGGGAAGGGACACTGAAGCTTTCTTT. Amino acid sequence: CASSLGFSQGRDTEAFF.